This T cell receptor beta chain was sequenced in a study of identifying expanded T cells in peripheral blood. Generated by immunoSEQ multiplex PCR, the TCRdb table keeps only in-frame clones and is missing some. This sample carries approximately 100,000 clones, around 89% of them seen once, and the ten largest clones take about 8.6%. As for this clone: Its specificity is unknown.

The CDR3 runs 11 residues. Between the trimmed V and J ends, which lost 6 bases and 2 bases, there was a span of 5 bases. The V gene's germline CDR1 is SNHLY and CDR2 FYNNEI. The study's findings and limits: Approximately 2-week clone count variance significantly increased as total template count grew. About 1.3 clones differed between technical replicates, versus around 15 and 19 over time.

Healthy donors had no documented immune events, such as infections, while sampled. The chain uses TRBV2 and TRBJ2-7; D is ambiguous. The origin of this receptor is a person aged 18 to 75 in good health. The sample taken for sequencing was blood. DNA for the CDR3: TGTGCCAGCAGCTCCGCCTACGAGCAGTACTTC. The encoded protein is CASSSAYEQYF.